This paragraph covers one T cell receptor (beta chain) sequence. What it binds is unknown. Noted time point: patch test 3, about 24 weeks after DPC sensitization. Noted treatment: therapeutic diphenylcyclopropenone sensitization with weekly scalp DPC. Unfractionated whole blood served as the source for total RNA extraction. The data derive from a study of human T cells and chemical hapten exposure. Study-wide background: The study traced per-sample TCR yield variation mainly to small differences in pooled library volumes.

In the original workflow: A typical sample had 95,638 TCRs, with about 23,224 to 750,000 overall. TCRdb ran MiXCR on the RACE reads and lists one entry per CDR3 protein. The V and J calls reflect TCRdb's pipeline rather than the authors' work. The profile covers 38,000 or so distinct CDR3 sequences, with roughly 9.5% appearing a single time and 26% taken by the ten largest. Points from the study as a whole: Controls had significantly fewer large CDR3 similarity clusters than were formed by expanded TCRs. Donors in the study had alopecia, meaning their immune response may differ from healthy people's.

The germline V and J ends were trimmed by 6 bases and 4 bases, with 12 bases remaining between them. Germline assignment: CDR1 SGHTA and CDR2 FQGTGA. The CDR3 spans 13 residues. The V call is TRBV7-3, the J call TRBJ1-1; weak D call: TRBD1 (6 bases). The source was whole blood, collected in connection with sensitization to the hapten diphenylcyclopropenone (DPC). This receptor was taken from a man aged 50 or older with alopecia areata. Some clones in this sample may be carry-over from other donors' samples. CDR3 bases: TGTGCCAGCAGGGGAGGGGGTAGCACTGAAGCTTTCTTT. Its translation is CASRGGGSTEAFF.